This TCR beta chain came from a study of radiotherapy plus CTLA-4 blockade in lung cancer. Study-level information: The study recorded objective responses in 15% to 20% of patients and disease control in around 33%.

Worth noting for this clone: The antigen is not known.

Notes on the study in general: Reported findings show early blood T cell clone dynamics, with interferon-beta, best predicted response.

Ipilimumab-mediated CTLA-4 blockade plus focal radiation was given to patients having chemo-refractory metastatic non-small-cell lung cancer. CDR1 SGDLS and CDR2 YYNGEE come from the germline V gene. This CDR3 has 13 amino acids. Trimming shortened V by 3 bases and J by 5 bases, and 12 bases separated the two germline ends. Only in-frame clones appear in the TCRdb table, and some are missing; sequencing was by immunoSEQ multiplex PCR. The sample yields about 80,000 clones, under 85% seen once. The TCR was taken from a human donor with non-small cell lung cancer who had stable disease on radiotherapy plus ipilimumab. The rearrangement uses TRBV9 and TRBJ2-7, with D uncertain. Source: peripheral blood, taken from a patient treated with radiotherapy plus ipilimumab. DNA for the CDR3: TGTGCCAGCAGCGGGGTGGAGCTGAACGAGCAGTACTTC. It translates to CASSGVELNEQYF.